Listed here is a single TCR beta chain. Its antigen is unidentified. Clones were read by immunoSEQ multiplex PCR, and TCRdb kept only the in-frame ones, dropping some. The sample consists of 150,000 to 200,000 clones, around 90% of them appearing once. Germline V lookup: CDR1 MNHEY, CDR2 SVGAGI. V lost 0 bases and J lost 5, with 7 bases in between. The CDR3 length is 13 residues. The data were taken from a study of T cell responses to AZD1222 COVID-19 vaccine. Regarding the study as a whole: Possibly, clonal diversity was underestimated; donors were largely white British and included more females. Without day 14 samples, only post-peak T cell repertoires were studied. Of spike-specific TCRs, nearly half reportedly target regions left unmutated in variants. At baseline, just five to seven AZD1222 recipients tested seropositive.

This sequence was found in an adult who received the AZD1222 COVID-19 vaccine. Sequenced here: peripheral blood, sampled 28 days after the second AZD1222 dose. V is TRBV6-5 and J is TRBJ2-5, with a weak D call TRBD2 (5 bases). CDR3 sequence reads: CASSYSRGETQYF. The CDR3 nucleotides read TGTGCCAGCAGTTACTCACGCGGGGAGACCCAGTACTTC.